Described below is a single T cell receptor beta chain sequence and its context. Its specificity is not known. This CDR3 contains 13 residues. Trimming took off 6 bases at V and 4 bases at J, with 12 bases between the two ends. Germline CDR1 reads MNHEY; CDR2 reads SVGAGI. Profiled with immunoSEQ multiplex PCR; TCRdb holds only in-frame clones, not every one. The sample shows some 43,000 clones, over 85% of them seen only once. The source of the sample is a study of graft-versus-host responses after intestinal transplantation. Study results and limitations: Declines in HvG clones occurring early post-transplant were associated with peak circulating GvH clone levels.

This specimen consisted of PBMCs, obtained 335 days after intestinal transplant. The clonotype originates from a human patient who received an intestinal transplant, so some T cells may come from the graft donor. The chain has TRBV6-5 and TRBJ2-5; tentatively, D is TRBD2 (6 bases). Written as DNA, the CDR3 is TGTGCCAGCAGGGGACCCGGGGGAGAGACCCAGTACTTC. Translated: CASRGPGGETQYF.